This TCR beta chain comes out of a study of blood T cell repertoires in COVID-19 (dated by TCRdb to about 2020). The study in broad terms: The collaborator samples originated in the United States, Italy and Spain and spanned the acute and convalescent phases of COVID-19. The prospective study material was composed of cDNA or gDNA derived from T cells, B-cell-depleted T cells, or PBMCs. Subjects who had been exposed to COVID-19, were actively infected with it, or had recovered from it provided the deeply sampled blood TCRbeta repertoires that made up the dataset. The repertoires were released in a freely available public database intended as a resource for research on the immune response to SARS-CoV-2. Samples came from the ongoing ImmuneRACE study (first 160 participants) plus 1,254 subjects from 6 global collaborators. Sample metadata almost always included a de-identified subject ID, COVID-19 status, age in years and sex. Where available, HLA class I and class II types were obtained from metadata supplied by the sample provider rather than from assay-based typing.

The immunoSEQ Assay, a bias-controlled multiplex PCR, was used to amplify TCRbeta CDR3 regions from genomic DNA. The published analysis was carried out like this. The number of nucleated cells in each sample was estimated by amplification of reference gene primers within the assay. Sequence reads were collapsed and filtered to measure the absolute abundance of every unique TCRbeta CDR3 rearrangement. For each sample, productive Simpson clonality was calculated as the square root of Simpson's diversity index across productive rearrangements. TCRdb provides this immuneACCESS table in a form limited to in-frame rearrangements. Some clones are lacking; in checked studies, under half of them reflect an unresolved V gene, and why the rest are absent is not known. That table is the source of V, J and clone size, and D and trimming were worked out from the DNA. The sample table records 250,000 to 300,000 clones; roughly four fifths of these occur just once. Of the sample, 3.4% is held by the ten largest clones.

Enrolling through a virtual design, the prospective study's participants ranged in age from roughly 18 to 89 years and lived across roughly 23 United States geographic areas. In the prospective study, cohorts were assigned on the basis of participant-reported clinical history obtained from a screening survey and a study questionnaire. ImmuneRACE Cohort 3 recovered participants were defined by two consecutive negative NP/OP PCR tests, healthcare professional clearance, or symptom resolution. In the prospective study, mobile phlebotomists collected whole blood, serum and a nasopharyngeal or oropharyngeal swab from each participant. Prospective study participants could optionally give additional blood draws and questionnaires over a roughly two-month period. Before DNA extraction, blood samples from the prospective study were shipped at room temperature or frozen. The junction shows trimming of 1 base on V and 0 bases on J, plus 13 bases between the germline ends. Including cysteine and phenylalanine, the CDR3 has 17 amino acids. Only the CDR3 DNA stays, 51 bases, in frame from base 1. Looking up the germline V gene yields CDR1 MGHRA and CDR2 YSYEKL.

Notes on this clone: The antigen it binds to is not known. There are no base qualities to consult, and no much larger clone falls within one base.

Study-wide conclusions, independent of this receptor: The quantity of clinical and demographic metadata differed by source and by participant and was supplied without curation.

The source is a man in his forties or fifties who had recovered from COVID-19. Sequenced sample: PBMCs or T cells enriched from blood (not recorded which). The sequence joins TRBV4-1 to TRBJ1-5; TRBD1 is possibly the D segment (5 matching bases). The nucleotide sequence is given as TGCGCCAGCAGCCAAGTACTCCAGGGAATTAGCAATCAGCCCCAGCATTTT. This codes for CASSQVLQGISNQPQHF.